The T cell receptor (beta chain) described here comes from a study of blood T cell repertoires in COVID-19 (dated by TCRdb to about 2020). For the study in its entirety: The collaborator samples originated in the United States, Italy and Spain and spanned the acute and convalescent phases of COVID-19. The samples were drawn from two sources: the first 160 participants of the ongoing ImmuneRACE study, and fewer than 1,500 subjects contributed by 6 global collaborators. The dataset comprised deeply sampled blood TCRbeta repertoires from subjects exposed to, actively infected with, or recovered from COVID-19. The material from the prospective study consisted of cDNA or gDNA derived from T cells, B-cell-depleted T cells, or PBMCs. HLA class I and class II types, where available, came from metadata supplied by the sample provider rather than from assay-based typing. The repertoires were released in a freely available public database meant as a resource for research on the immune response to SARS-CoV-2. A de-identified subject ID, COVID-19 status, age in years and sex were almost always included in the sample metadata. Study-level results and caveats: The amount of clinical and demographic metadata varied by source and participant and was provided uncurated.

At the junction V is shortened by 3 bases and J by 7 bases, with 14 bases in between. CDR1 and CDR2 were assigned from the germline V gene as SGDLS and YYNGEE. The CDR3 starts with the cysteine, ends with the phenylalanine, and has 14 residues. Of the read, only the CDR3 DNA is kept; its 42 bases are in frame from base 1. TCRbeta CDR3 regions were amplified from genomic DNA using the immunoSEQ Assay, a bias-controlled multiplex PCR. On the authors' methods: The number of nucleated cells in each sample was estimated by amplification of reference gene primers within the assay. To quantify the absolute abundance of each unique TCRbeta CDR3 rearrangement, sequence reads were collapsed and filtered. For each sample, productive Simpson clonality was calculated as the square root of Simpson's diversity index over productive rearrangements. Drawn from immuneACCESS, this table holds only the in-frame rearrangements with V and J called that TCRdb kept. Clones are partly lost; checked studies trace under half to an unresolved V gene and leave the rest unexplained. That table is the source of V, J and clone size, and D and trimming were worked out from the DNA. For this sample the table gives approximately 150,000 clones, of which roughly 89% were detected only once. About 9.4% of the sample is taken by the ten largest.

Concerning this clone itself: Its cognate antigen has yet to be identified. No much larger clone exists at a distance of one base, and base qualities are not known.

Whole blood was collected in K2EDTA tubes by collaborating institutions according to the institutions' own protocols. For TCRbeta analysis, collaborators shipped samples in one of three forms: frozen whole blood, isolated PBMCs, or DNA extracted from either of those sample types. The sample was peripheral blood. The chain employs TRBV9 and TRBJ2-1, with a weak D call of TRBD2 (5 bases match). This sequence was found in a woman aged 45-65 years with active or convalescent COVID-19. CDR3 region: CASSEREPLNEQFF. The base sequence is TGTGCCAGCAGCGAGAGGGAGCCCTTGAATGAGCAGTTCTTC. Extended through the reference TRBV9 and TRBJ2-1 proteins, this CDR3 yields the full variable domain: DSGVTQTPKHLITATGQRVTLRCSPRSGDLSVYWYQQSLDQGLQFLIQYYNGEERAKGNILERFSAQQFPDLHSELNLSSLELGDSALYFCASSEREPLNEQFFGPGTRLTVL.